This section outlines one T cell receptor beta chain sequence together with its context. Its matching antigen is unknown. This record belongs to a study of cytomegalovirus exposure and HLA in healthy donors. Across the study: Both the roughly 120 validation repertoires and the 600 to 750 first-cohort repertoires used the same platform, as reported by a later analysis.

Measured with immunoSEQ multiplex PCR; TCRdb has only the in-frame clones, and not every one. Altogether about 56,000 clones are present, around 90% being singletons, with the ten largest covering 0.9% to 1.4%. Germline V lookup: CDR1 LNHDA, CDR2 SQIVND (reference sequence). This CDR3 has 14 amino acids. The junction had 8 bases not matched to a gene; V was cut back by 7 bases and J by 3 bases. Whole-study findings and limits: There were 150 to 200 TCR beta chains listed as cytomegalovirus-associated. First-cohort TCR clusters were later found to tend to co-occur in the roughly 130 validation repertoires. It was reportedly the case that the classifier diagnosed cytomegalovirus status with high specificity and sensitivity.

This sequence joins TRBV19 and TRBJ2-5, with 7 bases aligning to TRBD1. Input material: PBMCs. This sequence originates from a man aged 18 to 29 in good health and CMV-seronegative. In nucleotides, the CDR3 is TGTGCCAGTAACTCTCCGGGACAGAAAGAGACCCAGTACTTC. This encodes CASNSPGQKETQYF.